The present TCR beta chain was sequenced within a study of blood T cell repertoires in COVID-19. Study at large: COVID-19 samples, acute and convalescent, were from the United States, Italy and Spain. PBMCs, B-cell-depleted T cells, or T cells were the source of the cDNA or gDNA that made up the material.

The V gene end was trimmed by 5 bases and the J gene end by 6 bases; junction bases not matched to a gene: 5. Germline CDR1 is SGHTA and CDR2 is FQGNSA. The CDR3 sequence is 13 residues long. Patients of the Seattle cohort, enrolled during active infection, were followed longitudinally. In the authors' methods: Amplification with reference gene primers provided the estimates of nucleated cell counts. Profiled with immunoSEQ multiplex PCR; TCRdb holds only in-frame clones, not every one. V, J and clone size reflect that table, while D and trimming were determined from the DNA. The sample lists roughly 200,000 clones; roughly three quarters were seen once.

The sequence was obtained from a woman aged 40 to 55 with COVID-19, enrolled during active disease. The chain joins TRBV7-2 to TRBJ1-2; 8 nucleotides line up with TRBD1. Material: peripheral blood. The CDR3 loop is CASSPGQGHGYTF. The CDR3 DNA follows: TGTGCCAGCAGCCCCGGACAGGGACATGGCTACACCTTC.